The 22 T cell receptor beta chains listed next were all sequenced from one sample in a study of chronic HIV infection and antiretroviral therapy. From the 5' RACE reads, TCRdb called clonotypes with MiXCR, one entry per CDR3 protein. Of more than 25,000 distinct CDR3 sequences in the sample, more than 7.5% were seen once. Sequenced sample: peripheral blood. Receptor source: an adult who had HIV and had not received antiretroviral therapy, or was an uninfected healthy control (not recorded which).

This clonotype was detected a few times. The J gene is TRBJ2-1, the V gene TRBV2, with TRBD2 matching 8 bases. V shed 8 bases and J 7 bases; nucleotides not matched to a gene: 4. Germline V gene sequence: CDR1 SNHLY, CDR2 FYNNEI. CDR3 length: 12 residues. The CDR3 sequence is CASRAGGNEQFF. In DNA form, the CDR3 reads TGTGCCAGCCGGGCGGGGGGTAATGAGCAGTTCTTC.

The sample holds many counts of this clonotype. This chain joins TRBV20-1 and TRBJ2-5; D uncertain. The CDR3 has 12 residues. Germline CDR1 DFQATT, CDR2 SNEGSKA (reference sequence). V shed 2 bases and J shed 4 bases, with 8 bases lying between them. CDR3 nucleotide sequence: TGCAGTGCTAGATCCAGCCTAGAGACCCAGTACTTC. Amino acids: CSARSSLETQYF.

Many counts were recorded for this clonotype. This chain joins TRBV2 and TRBJ2-7, with no clear D. The CDR3 extends over 12 amino acids. V was shortened by 0 bases and J by 9 bases, with 9 bases between the two germline ends. The germline CDR1 and CDR2 sequences are SNHLY and FYNNEI. The CDR3 DNA sequence: TGTGCCAGCAGTGAAGCGCCCCAGTGGCAGTACTTC. Its protein is CASSEAPQWQYF.

This clonotype has a handful of counts. V gene TRBV20-1 combines with J gene TRBJ2-7; 7 bases fit TRBD1. The germline V gene encodes CDR1 DFQATT and CDR2 SNEGSKA (reference sequence). The ends lost 3 bases at V and 3 bases at J; junction bases unmatched: 8. This CDR3 contains 14 residues. CDR3 coding DNA: TGCAGTGCTAGTTCCGGGACAGAGTACTACGAGCAGTACTTC. Protein sequence: CSASSGTEYYEQYF.

The genes are TRBV2 and TRBJ2-5; 7 nucleotides match TRBD1. The CDR3 has 13 residues. Germline CDR1 is SNHLY and CDR2 is FYNNEI. Trimming cost V 6 bases and J 3 bases; bases outside gene matches: 4. This CDR3 reads CASRGDSKETQYF. CDR3 DNA: TGTGCCAGCAGAGGGGACAGCAAAGAGACCCAGTACTTC. The full variable domain, in which reference TRBV2 and TRBJ2-5 provide the parts outside the CDR3, is EPEVTQTPSHQVTQMGQEVILRCVPISNHLYFYWYRQILGQKVEFLVSFYNNEISEKSEIFDDQFSVERPDGSNFTLKIRSTKLEDSAMYFCASRGDSKETQYFGPGTRLLVL.

This clonotype has only a few counts. The chain has TRBV5-1 and TRBJ1-2; D is uncertain. Germline CDR1 reads SGHRS; CDR2 reads YFSETQ. The CDR3 loop spans 13 amino acids. Trimming shortened V by 4 bases and J by 0 bases, and 7 bases separated the two germline ends. As DNA, the CDR3 is TGCGCCAGCAGCACCGGTTCTAACTATGGCTACACCTTC. Residues: CASSTGSNYGYTF.

J is TRBJ1-3 and V is TRBV6-5; D is ambiguous. V lost 6 bases and J lost 0, with 12 bases in between. The length of the CDR3 is 15 residues. The germline gives CDR1 MNHEY, CDR2 SVGAGI. The CDR3 nucleotides are TGTGCCAGCAGGTCCGGACGGATCTCTGGAAACACCATATATTTT. Its translation: CASRSGRISGNTIYF.

To note about this clonotype: One junction end does not reproduce the germline sequence, and a read error may be involved. DNA of the CDR3: TGTGCCAGCAGCAACAATTGGACAGAAAACATTCAGTGCTTC. It encodes CASSNNWTENIQCF. The chain combines TRBV11-2 with TRBJ2-4, with D maybe TRBD1 (6 bases). Germline-derived CDR1 and CDR2 are SGHAT and FQNNGV. This CDR3 has 14 residues.

The CDR3 DNA is TGTGCCAGCAGTGGTAACAGAGGCACAGATACGCAGTATTTT. Protein: CASSGNRGTDTQYF. J is TRBJ2-3 and V is TRBV2; no firm D call. V was clipped by 4 bases and J by 1 base, with 9 bases between them. The germline V gene encodes CDR1 SNHLY and CDR2 FYNNEI. This CDR3 is 14 amino acids long.

In this sample, this clonotype turned up many times. The V gene is TRBV11-2, the J gene TRBJ2-7; maybe TRBD2 (5 bases). V dropped 2 bases and J dropped 1 base, with 15 bases sitting between them. Germline CDR1 and CDR2: SGHAT and FQNNGV. This CDR3 contains 16 residues. Here the CDR3 DNA reads TGTGCCAGCAGCTTAAGTCCTGCGGGCAATTCCTACGAGCAGTACTTC. Translating gives CASSLSPAGNSYEQYF.

This sequence joins TRBV2 and TRBJ1-5; 8 bases map to TRBD1. Germline CDR1 SNHLY, CDR2 FYNNEI. V lost 3 bases, J lost 6 bases, and 4 bases stayed unmatched. This CDR3 has 14 residues. CDR3 in amino acids: CASSDGTGTQPQHF. The CDR3 bases are TGTGCCAGCAGTGATGGGACAGGTACTCAGCCCCAGCATTTT.

This clonotype was observed a handful of times. V and J are TRBV20-1 and TRBJ1-6; TRBD1 might be the D (6 bases). The germline V and J ends were trimmed by 6 bases and 7 bases, with 13 bases remaining between them. There are 13 residues in the CDR3. Looked up from germline, CDR1 is DFQATT and CDR2 is SNEGSKA (reference sequence). The CDR3 sequence is CSAKLTGNSPLHF. In nucleotides, the CDR3 is TGCAGTGCAAAACTAACAGGGAATTCACCCCTCCACTTT.

This clonotype has only a few counts. V gene TRBV5-5 combines with J gene TRBJ1-1; TRBD1 is a possible D gene (6 bases). The V end was cut by 0 bases, the J end by 5 bases, with 8 bases between. CDR1 and CDR2 (germline): SGHKS, YYEKEE (reference sequence). The CDR3 contains 13 residues. CDR3 DNA sequence: TGTGCCAGCAGCTTGGGGACAGCGACTGAAGCTTTCTTT. Protein: CASSLGTATEAFF. The full variable domain, rest sourced from reference TRBV5-5 and TRBJ1-1, is DAGVTQSPTHLIKTRGQQVTLRCSPISGHKSVSWYQQVLGQGPQFIFQYYEKEERGRGNFPDRFSARQFPNYSSELNVNALLLGDSALYLCASSLGTATEAFFGQGTRLTVV.

This chain connects TRBV28 to TRBJ2-3; 8 bases map to TRBD1. Trimming cost V 2 bases and J 5 bases; bases outside gene matches: 9. CDR1 MDHEN and CDR2 SYDVKM come from the germline V gene. The CDR3 consists of 16 residues. Written as DNA, the CDR3 is TGTGCCAGCAGTTTAGGCGGACAGGGAAGGAGAGATACGCAGTATTTT. It codes for CASSLGGQGRRDTQYF.

Details on this clonotype: Germline is not matched at one junction end, which may reflect a read error. This sequence joins TRBV3-1 and TRBJ2-7; the D is unclear. Germline lookup yields CDR1 LGHDT and CDR2 YNNKEL (reference sequence). CDR3 length equals 16 residues. The DNA of the CDR3 is TGTGCCAGCAGCCAAGAACCCCCCGAGACTGTACGCGGTTTGCACTTC. It codes for CASSQEPPETVRGLHF.

This clonotype was counted at least ten times. The chain combines TRBV7-2 with TRBJ2-3; a possible D gene is TRBD1 (6 bases). Trimming stripped 5 bases from V and 4 bases from J, with 19 bases between. The CDR3 totals 16 residues. Germline CDR1 and CDR2: SGHTA and FQGNSA. The CDR3 loop is CASSPSGASGPDTQYF. Here the CDR3 DNA reads TGTGCCAGCAGCCCATCAGGGGCGTCTGGGCCAGATACGCAGTATTTT.

This chain uses TRBV27 with TRBJ1-2; tentative D call: TRBD1 (6 bases). The CDR3 sequence is 15 residues long. V was pared by 3 bases and J by 8 bases, with 19 bases between. CDR1 and CDR2 (germline): MNHEY, SMNVEV (reference sequence). The CDR3: CASSFAYTGFGGYTF. The CDR3 DNA reads TGTGCCAGCAGTTTTGCATATACAGGGTTTGGAGGCTACACCTTC.

The DNA for the CDR3 is TGTGCCAGCAGCCCCGACATGCTTAATGAAAAACTGTTTTTT. It is translated as CASSPDMLNEKLFF. The genes are TRBV12-3 or TRBV12-4 and TRBJ1-4, with D uncertain. Trimming removed 6 bases at V and 4 bases at J, with 12 bases between. The CDR3 runs to 14 residues.

Ten or more counts support this clonotype. The chain joins TRBV7-6 to TRBJ2-7, with 8 nucleotides matching TRBD1. Per the germline V gene, CDR1 is SGHVS and CDR2 is FNYEAQ. The CDR3 is made up of 15 amino acids. V shed 1 base and J 3 bases; nucleotides not matched to a gene: 5. CDR3 nucleotides: TGTGCCAGCAGCTTAGAGGACAGGGCCAGCTACGAGCAGTACTTC. Protein sequence: CASSLEDRASYEQYF.

The chain combines TRBV27 with TRBJ2-7; D gene ambiguous. The CDR3 consists of 14 residues. The germline V gene encodes CDR1 MNHEY and CDR2 SMNVEV (reference sequence). V was cut by 4 bases and J by 6 bases, with 16 bases left in between. The CDR3, as DNA: TGTGCCAGCAGTTCAGTTGCCTACGGTGCCGAGCAGTACTTC. Translation gives CASSSVAYGAEQYF.

V usage is TRBV28 and J usage is TRBJ2-1; tentatively, D is TRBD1 (6 bases). Looked up from germline, CDR1 is MDHEN and CDR2 is SYDVKM. This CDR3 is built from 14 residues. V was trimmed by 2 bases and J by 4 bases, leaving 9 bases between them. The CDR3 nucleotides are TGTGCCAGCAGTTTAACAGGGAGATACAATGAGCAGTTCTTC. Protein product: CASSLTGRYNEQFF.

This clonotype came up a few times. The genes are TRBV10-3 and TRBJ1-2; D call uncertain. The CDR3 is made up of 13 amino acids. The germline V gene has CDR1 ENHRY and CDR2 SYGVKD. The V and J ends lost 2 bases and 7 bases respectively, with 11 bases between them. The CDR3 loop reads CAISENSGRGYTF. The CDR3 nucleotides are TGTGCCATCAGTGAGAACAGCGGCCGTGGCTACACCTTC.